The clone carrying this TCR beta chain was recorded many times. Its antigen is not identified. This sample is part of a study of beta chain features in type 1 diabetes. Study-wide findings and caveats: More deletions and fewer insertions at VDJ junctions were seen in type 1 diabetes patients.

Expressed TCRB transcripts were sequenced after all isolated RNA was converted to cDNA. Method: immunoSEQ multiplex PCR; TCRdb's copy keeps in-frame clones and lacks some. The sample has under 250,000 clones, 25% to 30% seen once. V was clipped by 5 bases and J by 4 bases; unmatched bases: 6. The germline gives CDR1 SGHAT, CDR2 FQNNGV. CDR3 size: 14 residues. Researchers reported sorting CD4+ naive, central memory, regulatory and stem cell-like memory cells via CD45RO/CCR7/CD25/CD127/CD95/CD27. Every sorted population was more than 95% pure. Input material: central memory CD4+ T cells from blood. The receptor was derived from a man aged 30-40 years in good health. The chain has TRBV11-2 and TRBJ2-3; 7 bases are a match to TRBD1. The CDR3 protein is CASSLQGSADTQYF. For the CDR3, the DNA is TGTGCCAGCAGCCTACAGGGGAGCGCAGATACGCAGTATTTT. The full variable domain, in which reference TRBV11-2 and TRBJ2-3 provide the parts outside the CDR3, is EAGVAQSPRYKIIEKRQSVAFWCNPISGHATLYWYQQILGQGPKLLIQFQNNGVVDDSQLPKDRFSAERLKGVDSTLKIQPAKLEDSAVYLCASSLQGSADTQYFGPGTRLTVL.